The 20 T cell receptor beta chains below were found in one sample sequenced in a study of shared clonotypes between healthy human individuals. Using immunoSEQ multiplex PCR, the repertoire was profiled, and TCRdb retains in-frame clones only, with some absent. Here the sample spans under 2,000,000 clones, about 95% being singletons. Naive CD8 isolation took CD45RO-negative cells positively selected for CCR7 and excluded terminally differentiated effector memory CD45RA+ cells. The sequencing sample was made of naive CD8+ T cells sorted from blood. These receptors were obtained from a man aged 18 to 30 in good health.

The chain is built from TRBV5-4 and TRBJ2-1; 7 positions match TRBD2. The V gene end was trimmed by 0 bases and the J gene end by 6 bases; junction bases not matched to a gene: 6. The CDR3 loop spans 15 amino acids. Germline CDR1 is SGHNT and CDR2 is YYREEE (reference sequence). DNA of the CDR3: TGTGCCAGCAGCTTGGGCGGACTAGGTTCCAATGAGCAGTTCTTC. This sequence encodes CASSLGGLGSNEQFF.

The J gene is TRBJ2-7, the V gene TRBV19; D unresolved. V shed 7 bases and J shed 2 bases, with 6 bases lying between them. Per the germline V gene, CDR1 is LNHDA and CDR2 is SQIVND (reference sequence). CDR3 length equals 11 residues. The CDR3 protein is CASKIPYEQYF. CDR3 in DNA: TGTGCCAGTAAGATTCCCTACGAGCAGTACTTC. The variable domain in full, completed from reference TRBV19 and TRBJ2-7, reads DGGITQSPKYLFRKEGQNVTLSCEQNLNHDAMYWYRQDPGQGLRLIYYSQIVNDFQKGDIAEGYSVSREKKESFPLTVTSAQKNPTAFYLCASKIPYEQYFGPGTRLTVT.

V and J are TRBV10-3 and TRBJ1-2; unclear D gene. This CDR3 is built from 14 residues. V lost 3 bases, J lost 4 bases, and 12 bases lay in between. Germline V CDR1 and CDR2: ENHRY, SYGVKD. Here the CDR3 DNA reads TGTGCCATCAGTGATGGGCACACGGGCTATGGCTACACCTTC. Translated: CAISDGHTGYGYTF.

CDR3: CASHTLTSGIYEQFF. CDR3 sequence (DNA): TGTGCCAGCCACACCCTGACTAGCGGGATCTATGAGCAGTTCTTC. The J gene is TRBJ2-1, the V gene TRBV7-9; 11 nucleotides match TRBD2. CDR3 length: 15 amino acids. V was pared by 8 bases and J by 8 bases, with 11 bases of the junction left unmatched. The germline V gene has CDR1 SEHNR and CDR2 FQNEAQ (reference sequence).

The chain recombines TRBV5-1 with TRBJ2-2; 15 bases align to TRBD2. V shed 4 bases and J 1 base; nucleotides not matched to a gene: 5. The CDR3 has 18 residues. CDR1 and CDR2 from the germline V gene are SGHRS and YFSETQ. The CDR3 region has the DNA TGCGCCAGCAGCCAGCCGGGACTAGCGGGAGGGAACACCGGGGAGCTGTTTTTT. It is translated as CASSQPGLAGGNTGELFF.

The rearrangement uses TRBV27 and TRBJ2-5; the D gene is possibly TRBD1 (6 bases). Germline lookup yields CDR1 MNHEY and CDR2 SMNVEV (reference sequence). V was trimmed by 2 bases and J by 5 bases, leaving 12 bases between them. This CDR3 spans 14 amino acids. As DNA, the CDR3 is TGTGCCAGCAGTTTAGTGGGGGCCCCGGAGACCCAGTACTTC. Translating it yields CASSLVGAPETQYF.

This clone was detected only once. The chain is built from TRBV4-1 and TRBJ2-1; 9 bases are a match to TRBD2. With 3 bases clipped from V and 0 bases from J, the junction kept 15 bases outside the gene matches. CDR1 and CDR2 from the germline V gene are MGHRA and YSYEKL. This CDR3 has 20 amino acids. The DNA for the CDR3 is TGCGCCAGCAGCCAGAAGGTGATAGCGGGGGTTACCAGCTCCTACAATGAGCAGTTCTTC. Encoded protein: CASSQKVIAGVTSSYNEQFF.

This chain joins TRBV6-5 and TRBJ1-2; 7 bases are shared with TRBD1. In germline, CDR1 is MNHEY, CDR2 SVGAGI. The CDR3 consists of 15 residues. The trim removed 6 bases at V and 4 bases at J, leaving 11 bases unmatched. The CDR3 DNA is TGTGCCAGCAGCTATAACCAAGGGGGCTCCTATGGCTACACCTTC. Protein product: CASSYNQGGSYGYTF.

CDR3 loop: CASRGSVAGVGGELFF. In DNA, the CDR3 is TGTGCCAGCAGGGGTTCGGTAGCGGGCGTGGGCGGGGAGCTGTTTTTT. This chain links TRBV2 with TRBJ2-2; TRBD2 matches 7 bases. In germline, CDR1 is SNHLY, CDR2 FYNNEI. The junction had 14 bases not matched to a gene; V was cut back by 6 bases and J by 7 bases. This CDR3 is built from 16 residues.

In the case of this clone: Other nucleotide sequences in the sample specify the same CDR3. The chain carries TRBV4-1 and TRBJ2-7, with D perhaps TRBD2 (5 bases). Between the trimmed V and J ends, which lost 4 bases and 2 bases, there was a span of 9 bases. Germline assignment: CDR1 MGHRA and CDR2 YSYEKL. The CDR3 is 13 amino acids. CDR3 region: CASSLDSTYEQYF. For the CDR3, the DNA is TGCGCCAGCAGCCTGGACTCGACCTACGAGCAGTACTTC.

V and J are TRBV18 and TRBJ2-3; weak D call: TRBD2 (6 bases). Germline V lookup: CDR1 KGHSH, CDR2 LQKENI. The V end was cut by 0 bases, the J end by 1 base, with 14 bases between. The CDR3 totals 17 residues. The chain's CDR3 is CASSPPGLLAGTDTQYF. The CDR3 DNA reads as TGTGCCAGCTCACCACCGGGACTGTTAGCCGGCACAGATACGCAGTATTTT.

The chain is built from TRBV29-1 and TRBJ2-1, with 8 bases lining up with TRBD2. The germline gives CDR1 SQVTM, CDR2 ANQGSEA. The CDR3 consists of 17 residues. V lost 4 bases, J lost 4 bases, and 15 bases stayed unmatched. The CDR3 loop reads CSVVGLVAGPRYNEQFF. The CDR3 nucleotides are TGCAGCGTTGTTGGGCTGGTAGCGGGACCAAGATACAATGAGCAGTTCTTC.

V is TRBV11-2 and J is TRBJ2-7, with 7 bases lining up with TRBD2. There are 13 residues in the CDR3. The J segment lost 5 bases and the V segment lost 1 base, leaving 2 bases of the junction unmatched. Germline V gene data show CDR1 as SGHAT and CDR2 as FQNNGV. The CDR3 nucleotides read TGTGCCAGCAGCTTAGTTCTAGCGGACGAGCAGTACTTC. Protein product: CASSLVLADEQYF.

The V call is TRBV9, the J call TRBJ2-7, with a weak D call TRBD2 (5 bases). The CDR3 is 16 residues long. Trimming shortened V by 0 bases and J by 5 bases, and 18 bases separated the two germline ends. CDR1 is SGDLS, CDR2 YYNGEE, per germline. Written as DNA, the CDR3 is TGTGCCAGCAGCGTAGAGGGCGGACTCGTAGATCACGAGCAGTACTTC. Its protein is CASSVEGGLVDHEQYF. Drawing the rest from reference TRBV9 and TRBJ2-7, the complete variable domain is DSGVTQTPKHLITATGQRVTLRCSPRSGDLSVYWYQQSLDQGLQFLIQYYNGEERAKGNILERFSAQQFPDLHSELNLSSLELGDSALYFCASSVEGGLVDHEQYFGPGTRLTVT.

This chain connects TRBV4-1 to TRBJ2-2, with 9 bases matching TRBD2. CDR1 and CDR2 from the germline V gene are MGHRA and YSYEKL. Trimming at V came to 4 bases and at J to 4 bases, leaving 10 bases not matched to a gene. CDR3 size: 17 residues. Written as DNA, the CDR3 is TGCGCCAGCAGCCGGACAATAGGACTAGCGAGCACCGGGGAGCTGTTTTTT. Its translation: CASSRTIGLASTGELFF.

The chain combines TRBV13 with TRBJ2-7; a weak D match, TRBD1 (5 bases). CDR1 PRHDT and CDR2 FYEKMQ come from the germline V gene (reference sequence). The CDR3 spans 13 residues. V lost 5 bases, J lost 3 bases, and 11 bases lay in between. CDR3: CASSPLTDYEQYF. DNA for the CDR3: TGTGCCAGCAGCCCCCTGACAGACTACGAGCAGTACTTC.

The V and J genes are TRBV5-1 and TRBJ2-3; D possibly uses TRBD1 or TRBD2 (5 bases each). The CDR3 length is 17 residues. Trimming took 2 bases from V and 2 from J, leaving 18 bases between them. Germline loops: CDR1 SGHRS, CDR2 YFSETQ. The CDR3 DNA follows: TGCGCCAGCAGCTTAGACCGGGACCTAAAGGTCACAGATACGCAGTATTTT. It specifies CASSLDRDLKVTDTQYF.

Concerning this clone itself: This specimen includes other DNA sequences encoding the same CDR3. The genes are TRBV27 and TRBJ2-5; TRBD1 agrees at 8 bases. J gave up 3 bases and V 6 bases, and 6 bases lay outside the gene matches. The CDR3 runs to 14 residues. Germline loops: CDR1 MNHEY, CDR2 SMNVEV (reference sequence). For the CDR3, the DNA is TGTGCCAGCAGCTTGGTGACAGGGGAAGAGACCCAGTACTTC. Translated, it gives CASSLVTGEETQYF.

This chain connects TRBV28 to TRBJ2-7; weak D call: TRBD2 (5 bases). The CDR3 is 15 amino acids. V was trimmed by 6 bases and J by 4 bases, leaving 19 bases between them. CDR1 and CDR2 (germline): MDHEN, SYDVKM. For the CDR3, the DNA is TGTGCCAGCAGCTTAACCCAGGAGGACCCATACGAGCAGTACTTC. The encoded protein is CASSLTQEDPYEQYF.

The rearrangement joins TRBV9 to TRBJ2-1, with 13 bases aligning to TRBD2. The CDR3 has 16 residues. The trim removed 7 bases at V and 0 bases at J, leaving 4 bases unmatched. Germline CDR1 SGDLS, CDR2 YYNGEE. As DNA, the CDR3 is TGTGCCAGCTCCGGACTAGCGGGGGACTCCTACAATGAGCAGTTCTTC. It specifies CASSGLAGDSYNEQFF.